This TCR beta chain was identified during a study of human T cells and chemical hapten exposure. Study context: On about 2 cm by about 2 cm of upper inner arm skin, sensitization was performed with 2% DPC. Per-sample variation in TCR yield stemmed mainly from small pooled library volume differences.

Whole-study findings and limits: Every donor had alopecia, and their immune response may therefore differ from healthy people's.

This clonotype was observed at least ten times. The target antigen is unknown. In the original analysis: A typical sample had around 90,000 TCRs, with about 23,224 to 750,000 overall. Using its own MiXCR run on the RACE reads, TCRdb lists one record per CDR3 protein. What appears here as the V and J calls and clone size reflects TCRdb's work, not the paper's. The repertoire holds about 41,000 distinct CDR3 sequences, 4% seen once, with 20% to 30% in the top ten. Time point in this sample: patch test 1, 2 weeks after DPC sensitization. Treatment specified: therapeutic diphenylcyclopropenone sensitization with weekly scalp DPC. Total RNA was isolated from whole blood that had not been fractionated. The clonotype was recovered from a man aged 45-65 years with alopecia areata. Some clones in this sample may be carry-over from other donors' samples. This sample comprised whole blood, obtained in connection with sensitization to the hapten diphenylcyclopropenone (DPC).

The CDR3 reads CSASRGNSEYEQYF. CDR3 in DNA: TGCAGTGCTAGTAGGGGGAATAGTGAGTACGAGCAGTACTTC. The chain couples TRBV20-1 to TRBJ2-7; D is perhaps TRBD1 (6 bases). Trimming cost V 3 bases and J 4 bases, with 16 bases left between them. The CDR3 length is 14 residues. The germline gives CDR1 DFQATT, CDR2 SNEGSKA (reference sequence).